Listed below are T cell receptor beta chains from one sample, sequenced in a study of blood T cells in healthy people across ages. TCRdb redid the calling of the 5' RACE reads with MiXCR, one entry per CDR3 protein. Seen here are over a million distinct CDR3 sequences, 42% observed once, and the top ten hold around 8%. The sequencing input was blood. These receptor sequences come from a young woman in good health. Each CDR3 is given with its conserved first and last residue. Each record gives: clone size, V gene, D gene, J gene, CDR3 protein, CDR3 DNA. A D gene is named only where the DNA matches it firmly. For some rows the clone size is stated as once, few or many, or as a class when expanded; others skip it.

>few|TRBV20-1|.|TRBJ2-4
CSARKQELIAKNIQYF
TGCAGTGCTAGAAAACAGGAATTGATAGCCAAAAACATTCAGTACTTC
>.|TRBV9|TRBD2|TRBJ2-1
CASSVTSGTWDEQFF
TGTGCCAGCAGCGTAACTAGCGGAACGTGGGATGAGCAGTTCTTC
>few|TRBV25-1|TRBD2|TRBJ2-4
CASRKGGAGDEQYF
TGTGCCAGCAGGAAGGGAGGGGCCGGGGATGAGCAGTACTTC
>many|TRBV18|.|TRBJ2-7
CASSPSSSYEQYF
TGTGCCAGCTCACCCAGTAGCTCCTACGAGCAGTACTTC
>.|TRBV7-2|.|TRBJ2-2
CASSLFAGLSDGELFF
TGTGCCAGCAGCTTATTCGCAGGTTTATCGGACGGGGAGCTGTTTTTT
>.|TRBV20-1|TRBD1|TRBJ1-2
CSAHPPGQEGYTF
TGCAGTGCTCATCCCCCGGGACAGGAGGGCTACACCTTC
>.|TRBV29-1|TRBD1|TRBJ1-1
CSVVPGQMNTEAFF
TGCAGCGTCGTCCCGGGACAGATGAACACTGAAGCTTTCTTT
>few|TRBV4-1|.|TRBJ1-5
CASSQGRFSNQPQHF
TGCGCCAGCAGCCAAGGTCGGTTTAGCAATCAGCCCCAGCATTTT
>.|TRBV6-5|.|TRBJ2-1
CASSYGGGPPNEQFF
TGTGCCAGCAGTTACGGCGGGGGCCCCCCCAATGAGCAGTTCTTC
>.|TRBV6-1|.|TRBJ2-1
CASQGGLRVYNEQFF
TGTGCCAGCCAGGGGGGGCTTCGAGTTTACAATGAGCAGTTCTTC
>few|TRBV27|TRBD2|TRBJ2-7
CASSSTSGNLYEQYF
TGTGCCAGCAGTTCGACTAGCGGGAACCTCTACGAGCAGTACTTC
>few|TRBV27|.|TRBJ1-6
CASSLSGTTLNYNSPLHF
TGTGCCAGCAGTTTATCGGGGACCACACTGAACTATAATTCACCCCTCCACTTT
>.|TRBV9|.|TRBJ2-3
CASSARGVLARSSTDTQYF
TGTGCCAGCAGCGCGAGGGGGGTCCTAGCGCGGTCTAGCACAGATACGCAGTATTTT
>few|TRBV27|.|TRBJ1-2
CASSFTQGRYTF
TGTGCCAGCAGTTTTACACAGGGTCGCTACACCTTC
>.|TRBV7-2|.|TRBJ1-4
CASSREPERWEKLFF
TGTGCCAGCAGCAGAGAGCCAGAGAGATGGGAAAAACTGTTTTTT
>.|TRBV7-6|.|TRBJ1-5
CASSPRTFDRPSRPMINQPQHF
TGTGCCAGCAGCCCCCGCACCTTCGACAGACCCTCCCGCCCGATGATCAATCAGCCCCAGCATTTT
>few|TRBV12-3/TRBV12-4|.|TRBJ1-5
CASSLIRTGNQPQHF
TGTGCCAGCAGTTTAATTAGGACGGGTAATCAGCCCCAGCATTTT
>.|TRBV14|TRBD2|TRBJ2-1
CASSLPGGGTYNEQFF
TGTGCCAGCAGCCTACCCGGCGGGGGAACCTACAATGAGCAGTTCTTC
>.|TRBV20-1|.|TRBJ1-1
CSAQEGRAGREAFF
TGCAGTGCTCAGGAGGGGAGGGCGGGCCGTGAAGCTTTCTTT
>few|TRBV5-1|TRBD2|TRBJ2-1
CASSPSTSGGYNEQFF
TGCGCCAGCAGCCCCAGTACTAGCGGGGGCTACAATGAGCAGTTCTTC
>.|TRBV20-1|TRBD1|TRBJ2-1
CSARSGTGDSNEQFF
TGCAGTGCTAGATCCGGGACAGGGGACTCTAATGAGCAGTTCTTC
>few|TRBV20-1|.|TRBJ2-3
CSARVWDNTDTQYF
TGCAGTGCTAGAGTCTGGGACAACACAGATACGCAGTATTTT
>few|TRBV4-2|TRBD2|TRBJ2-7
CASSPKELAGEIYEQYF
TGTGCCAGCAGCCCCAAGGAGCTAGCGGGAGAAATCTACGAGCAGTACTTC
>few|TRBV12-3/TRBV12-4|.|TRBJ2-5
CASSLVWRYQETQYF
TGTGCCAGCAGTTTAGTCTGGCGGTACCAAGAGACCCAGTACTTC
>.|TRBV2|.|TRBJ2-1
CASSEYGSSYNEQFF
TGTGCCAGCAGTGAATACGGTAGCTCCTACAATGAGCAGTTCTTC
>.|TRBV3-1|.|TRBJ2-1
CASSTEHPYNEQFF
TGTGCCAGCAGCACCGAACACCCCTACAATGAGCAGTTCTTC
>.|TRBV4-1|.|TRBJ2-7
CASSHPIAGASGEQYF
TGCGCCAGCAGCCACCCCATTGCGGGGGCATCGGGGGAGCAGTACTTC
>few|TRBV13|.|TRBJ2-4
CASTSLRHENIQYF
TGTGCCAGCACCTCATTAAGGCATGAAAACATTCAGTACTTC
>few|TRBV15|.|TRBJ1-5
CATSRVSGENQPQHF
TGTGCCACCAGCAGAGTGTCAGGGGAGAATCAGCCCCAGCATTTT
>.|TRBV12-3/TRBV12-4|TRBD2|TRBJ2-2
CASRGFSGRIGGELFF
TGTGCCAGCAGGGGATTTAGCGGGAGGATCGGCGGGGAGCTGTTTTTT
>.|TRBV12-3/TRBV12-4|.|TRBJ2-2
CASSFGVAGELFF
TGTGCCAGCAGTTTCGGTGTAGCCGGGGAGCTGTTTTTT